What follows are 24 T cell receptor beta chains derived from one specimen sequenced in a study of glioma-infiltrating T cells after dendritic cell vaccination. The assay was immunoSEQ multiplex PCR, and TCRdb's table has in-frame clones only and misses some. Of about 50,000 clones listed, 75% to 90% are singletons. Time point given: after dendritic cell vaccination, including at tumor progression/relapse. The sequencing here drew on blood, taken after dendritic cell vaccination. Receptor source: a human donor with glioblastoma.

The chain employs TRBV29-1 and TRBJ1-2; D is perhaps TRBD1 (5 bases). Germline values: CDR1 SQVTM, CDR2 ANQGSEA. This CDR3 is 12 amino acids long. V was shortened by 7 bases and J by 1 base, with 10 bases between the two germline ends. The CDR3 sequence is CSGGTRNYGYTF. As DNA, the CDR3 is TGCAGCGGTGGGACTCGTAACTATGGCTACACCTTC.

J is TRBJ2-3 and V is TRBV4-2, with a weak D call TRBD1 (5 bases). CDR3 length: 16 amino acids. Germline CDR1 reads LGHNA; CDR2 reads YNFKEQ. V shed 0 bases and J shed 5 bases, with 15 bases lying between them. In DNA, the CDR3 is TGTGCCAGCAGCCAAGAAGGAACAGGAAGAGGAGATACGCAGTATTTT. Protein: CASSQEGTGRGDTQYF.

V usage is TRBV9 and J usage is TRBJ1-2; 7 bases agree with TRBD1. The V segment lost 0 bases and the J segment 3 bases; nucleotides outside the gene matches: 5. The CDR3 totals 15 residues. Germline loops: CDR1 SGDLS, CDR2 YYNGEE. DNA of the CDR3: TGTGCCAGCAGCGTAGGGTCAGGGGGTGACTATGGCTACACCTTC. Its translation is CASSVGSGGDYGYTF.

This chain joins TRBV28 and TRBJ1-5; D remains ambiguous. V was shortened by 6 bases and J by 2 bases, with 11 bases between the two germline ends. The length of the CDR3 is 14 residues. Germline values: CDR1 MDHEN, CDR2 SYDVKM. CDR3: CASRPGGGNQPQHF. The CDR3, as DNA: TGTGCCAGCAGACCGGGCGGGGGCAATCAGCCCCAGCATTTT.

The chain has TRBV5-5 and TRBJ1-3; weak D call: TRBD1 (5 bases). The CDR3 contains 17 residues. The ends were cut back, 4 bases at V and 0 bases at J, with 17 bases in the middle. The germline V gene encodes CDR1 SGHKS and CDR2 YYEKEE (reference sequence). The CDR3 DNA reads TGTGCCAGCAGCCCCGTTGGGGCGATTAGCTCTGGAAACACCATATATTTT. Translating gives CASSPVGAISSGNTIYF. Drawing the rest from reference TRBV5-5 and TRBJ1-3, the complete variable domain is DAGVTQSPTHLIKTRGQQVTLRCSPISGHKSVSWYQQVLGQGPQFIFQYYEKEERGRGNFPDRFSARQFPNYSSELNVNALLLGDSALYLCASSPVGAISSGNTIYFGEGSWLTVV.

The V and J genes are TRBV28 and TRBJ1-5; D not certain. The CDR3 runs to 16 residues. Trimming stripped 4 bases from V and 6 bases from J, with 19 bases between. The germline V gene encodes CDR1 MDHEN and CDR2 SYDVKM. CDR3 sequence: CASSSSASTRIQPQHF. The CDR3 coding sequence is TGTGCCAGCAGTTCTTCCGCTAGTACGCGGATTCAGCCCCAGCATTTT. Filled out from reference TRBV28 and TRBJ1-5, the complete variable domain reads DVKVTQSSRYLVKRTGEKVFLECVQDMDHENMFWYRQDPGLGLRLIYFSYDVKMKEKGDIPEGYSVSREKKERFSLILESASTNQTSMYLCASSSSASTRIQPQHFGDGTRLSIL.

The rearrangement uses TRBV28 and TRBJ2-2; the D is unclear. CDR3 length equals 13 residues. V gave up 2 bases and J gave up 4 bases, with 5 bases separating them. Germline assignment: CDR1 MDHEN and CDR2 SYDVKM. The CDR3 is CASSLPSTGELFF. CDR3 bases: TGTGCCAGCAGTTTACCCTCCACCGGGGAGCTGTTTTTT.

This clone showed up just a few times. V and J are TRBV18 and TRBJ1-1, with TRBD1 matching 9 bases. Germline CDR1 KGHSH, CDR2 LQKENI. The CDR3 consists of 15 residues. V lost 5 bases and J lost 0; bases outside the gene matches: 4. CDR3 in amino acids: CASSSGTGMNTEAFF. DNA of the CDR3: TGTGCCAGCTCATCGGGGACAGGGATGAACACTGAAGCTTTCTTT.

V and J are TRBV7-8 and TRBJ2-4, with 7 bases aligning to TRBD2. Germline V gene lookup returns CDR1 SGHVS and CDR2 FQNEAQ. There are 20 residues in the CDR3. Trimming removed 1 base from V and 6 bases from J; junction bases left unmatched: 21. The CDR3, as DNA: TGTGCCAGCAGCTTAGGAAGGGCGGGAGTGGGACTGTCGGCAAGAAACATTCAGTACTTC. As protein: CASSLGRAGVGLSARNIQYF.

The chain combines TRBV28 with TRBJ2-3, with 9 bases that match TRBD2. After removal of 5 bases from V and 6 bases from J, the junction contained 6 bases not matched to a gene. The CDR3 consists of 14 residues. The germline gives CDR1 MDHEN, CDR2 SYDVKM. The CDR3 sequence is CASSLSGSGDTQYF. The CDR3, as DNA: TGTGCCAGCAGTCTTAGCGGGAGTGGGGATACGCAGTATTTT.

The genes are TRBV28 and TRBJ1-2; the match to TRBD1 covers 7 bases. Germline CDR1 is MDHEN and CDR2 is SYDVKM. Losses at the gene ends were 6 bases for V and 2 bases for J; bases not matched to a gene: 6. This CDR3 spans 14 amino acids. Written as DNA, the CDR3 is TGTGCCAGCAGCCAAGACAGGGTGAACTATGGCTACACCTTC. Its protein is CASSQDRVNYGYTF.

The chain employs TRBV28 and TRBJ2-1; 8 nucleotides align to TRBD2. CDR3 length: 18 amino acids. The V gene's germline CDR1 is MDHEN and CDR2 SYDVKM. The ends lost 7 bases at V and 1 base at J; junction bases unmatched: 15. The DNA for the CDR3 is TGTGCCAGCAATACTCCTCGAGCGGGAGTCGTGTCCTACAATGAGCAGTTCTTC. Its translation is CASNTPRAGVVSYNEQFF.

The chain links TRBV2 to TRBJ2-3; TRBD2 agrees at 7 bases. V lost 4 bases and J lost 3; bases outside the gene matches: 1. This CDR3 has 13 residues. Germline loops: CDR1 SNHLY, CDR2 FYNNEI. Here the CDR3 DNA reads TGTGCCAGCAGTGTACTAGCGACAGATACGCAGTATTTT. Translated, it gives CASSVLATDTQYF.

The chain has TRBV28 and TRBJ2-1; 8 nucleotides match TRBD1. Trimming cost V 6 bases and J 4 bases; bases outside gene matches: 14. This CDR3 is 17 amino acids long. CDR1 and CDR2 from the germline V gene are MDHEN and SYDVKM. The CDR3 protein is CASSPRTGKEGYNEQFF. CDR3 coding DNA: TGTGCCAGCAGCCCCCGGACAGGGAAGGAGGGGTACAATGAGCAGTTCTTC.

In nucleotides, the CDR3 is TGTGCCAGCAGCGTAGATGGGCCTAGCGGGAGGAAGGTTGAGCAGTTCTTC. It is translated as CASSVDGPSGRKVEQFF. This chain uses TRBV9 with TRBJ2-1; 11 nucleotides agree with TRBD2. The CDR3 is made up of 17 amino acids. Trimming cost V 0 bases and J 9 bases; bases outside gene matches: 11. Germline V gene sequence: CDR1 SGDLS, CDR2 YYNGEE. The full variable domain, in which reference TRBV9 and TRBJ2-1 provide the parts outside the CDR3, is DSGVTQTPKHLITATGQRVTLRCSPRSGDLSVYWYQQSLDQGLQFLIQYYNGEERAKGNILERFSAQQFPDLHSELNLSSLELGDSALYFCASSVDGPSGRKVEQFFGPGTRLTVL.

This chain connects TRBV18 to TRBJ2-3; TRBD2 agrees at 12 bases. The CDR3 loop spans 21 amino acids. CDR1 is KGHSH, CDR2 LQKENI, per germline. With V trimmed by 3 bases and J by 3 bases, 19 bases remained unmatched. The CDR3 DNA sequence: TGTGCCAGCTCACCTATTCCGGGACTAGCGGGCCCCCAGATCGAGACAGATACGCAGTATTTT. As protein: CASSPIPGLAGPQIETDTQYF.

The J gene is TRBJ2-1, the V gene TRBV28; 8 nucleotides match TRBD2. The CDR3 extends over 15 amino acids. Trimming took 5 bases from V and 6 from J; bases not matched to a gene: 9. The germline CDR1 and CDR2 sequences are MDHEN and SYDVKM. The DNA of the CDR3 is TGTGCCAGCAGTCTACTAGCGGACTCGCCCAATGAGCAGTTCTTC. Its protein is CASSLLADSPNEQFF.

The chain is built from TRBV27 and TRBJ1-2, with D possibly matching TRBD1 (6 bases). Germline values: CDR1 MNHEY, CDR2 SMNVEV (reference sequence). The CDR3 length is 13 residues. V lost 3 bases and J 7 bases, leaving 12 bases between the germline ends. The CDR3 reads CASSFIQGSGYTF. CDR3 DNA sequence: TGTGCCAGCAGTTTTATACAGGGTAGTGGCTACACCTTC.

The chain recombines TRBV28 with TRBJ2-1; 7 nucleotides match TRBD2. The CDR3 is made up of 15 amino acids. Germline V gives CDR1 MDHEN, CDR2 SYDVKM. The ends lost 6 bases at V and 6 bases at J; junction bases unmatched: 11. Written as DNA, the CDR3 is TGTGCCAGCAGCCCCGCTGGGGGGGGTCGCAATGAGCAGTTCTTC. Translated: CASSPAGGGRNEQFF.

V usage is TRBV28 and J usage is TRBJ1-5, with a weak D call TRBD1 (5 bases). CDR1 and CDR2 from the germline V gene are MDHEN and SYDVKM. The CDR3 has 15 amino acids. V was pared by 5 bases and J by 4 bases, with 15 bases between. The CDR3 loop reads CASSGGAVGNQPQHF. DNA of the CDR3: TGTGCCAGCAGTGGAGGGGCGGTGGGGAATCAGCCCCAGCATTTT.

J is TRBJ1-4 and V is TRBV25-1, with 7 bases identical to TRBD1. Germline CDR1 is MGHDK and CDR2 is SYGVNS. V dropped 4 bases and J dropped 4; count of bases not matched to a gene: 15. There are 18 residues in the CDR3. Written as DNA, the CDR3 is TGTGCCAGCAGTGGCCAAACTCCTCGGGACAGTTTTAATGAAAAACTGTTTTTT. This gives the protein CASSGQTPRDSFNEKLFF. Using reference TRBV25-1 and TRBJ1-4 for the parts outside the CDR3, the full variable domain is EADIYQTPRYLVIGTGKKITLECSQTMGHDKMYWYQQDPGMELHLIHYSYGVNSTEKGDLSSESTVSRIRTEHFPLTLESARPSHTSQYLCASSGQTPRDSFNEKLFFGSGTQLSVL.

This clone was seen only once. The gene calls are TRBV4-2 and TRBJ2-7, with 7 positions matching TRBD2. Germline V gives CDR1 LGHNA, CDR2 YNFKEQ. CDR3 length equals 14 residues. The trim removed 1 base at V and 6 bases at J, leaving 6 bases unmatched. The CDR3: CASSQGNLAGEQYF. DNA for the CDR3: TGTGCCAGCAGCCAAGGGAACTTAGCGGGCGAGCAGTACTTC.

This clone was seen only once. V and J are TRBV30 and TRBJ2-7; 16 nucleotides align to TRBD2. V shed 3 bases, J shed 2 bases, and the junction held 4 bases outside the gene matches. The CDR3 is 16 residues long. CDR1 GTSNPN and CDR2 SVGIG come from the germline V gene (reference sequence). CDR3: CAWRGLAGGRPYEQYF. The CDR3 DNA reads as TGTGCCTGGAGGGGACTAGCGGGAGGGCGGCCCTACGAGCAGTACTTC.

A few counts support this clone. The chain uses TRBV29-1 and TRBJ2-3, with a tentative D call TRBD2 (6 bases). The V gene lost 2 bases and the J gene lost 1 base, with 10 bases spanning the gap. The CDR3 extends over 14 amino acids. Germline-derived CDR1 and CDR2 are SQVTM and ANQGSEA. The CDR3 sequence is CSVESGVGTDTQYF. For the CDR3, the DNA is TGCAGCGTTGAATCGGGGGTCGGCACAGATACGCAGTATTTT.